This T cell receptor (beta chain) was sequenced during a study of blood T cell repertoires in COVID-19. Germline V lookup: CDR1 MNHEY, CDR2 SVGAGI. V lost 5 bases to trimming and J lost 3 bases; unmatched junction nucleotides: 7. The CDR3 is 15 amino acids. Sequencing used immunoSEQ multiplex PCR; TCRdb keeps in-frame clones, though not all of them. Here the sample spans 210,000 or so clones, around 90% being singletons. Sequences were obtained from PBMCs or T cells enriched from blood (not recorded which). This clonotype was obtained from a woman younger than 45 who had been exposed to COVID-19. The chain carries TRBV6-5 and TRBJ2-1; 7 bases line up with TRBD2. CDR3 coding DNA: TGTGCCAGCAGTCGTTTGGGGGGGATCTACAATGAGCAGTTCTTC. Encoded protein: CASSRLGGIYNEQFF.